The TCR beta chain described here comes from a study of CD8 T cells in ankylosing spondylitis. Broader study findings: As reported, disease-linked clones showed significant enrichment in matched ankylosing spondylitis synovial fluid. Previously reported in reactive arthritis synovial fluid and blood were some of the motif variants.

MiXCR, applied by TCRdb to the 5' RACE reads, yields one record per CDR3 protein. The table includes about 240,000 distinct CDR3 sequences, about 24% detected once. Germline V CDR1 and CDR2: DFQATT, SNEGSKA (reference sequence). The CDR3 has 14 residues. V lost 2 bases to trimming and J lost 1 base, with 10 bases between them. On this clonotype: No antigen is known for it.

The sequence came from a male donor with ankylosing spondylitis or in good health (not recorded which). This sequence joins TRBV20-1 and TRBJ2-3; D call uncertain. The sequencing sample was made of blood, either unsorted or a sorted T cell fraction (not recorded which). In DNA, the CDR3 is TGCAGTGCTAGAAGTCTCACTGGCACAGATACGCAGTATTTT. This translates into CSARSLTGTDTQYF.